This T cell receptor beta chain was found in a study of radiation and T cells in renal cell carcinoma (dated by TCRdb to 2020 to 2021). As for the study more broadly: Samples were obtained from a clinical trial, in which 15 Gy stereotactic body radiation therapy was delivered to primary renal cell carcinomas and nephrectomy was performed 4 weeks later. TCR beta sequencing covered around 50 samples in total, comprising approximately 26 tumors and about 27 peripheral blood samples. A total of 4 million to 5 million unique CDR3 nucleotide sequences, encoding 2,500,000 or so unique CDR3 amino acid sequences, were found across all 50 or so samples. Results the study describes overall, beyond this receptor: Because no pretreatment tumor biopsies were available, whether clonotypes were present in the tumor at baseline could not be determined. With a single-armed trial design, the study had no way to address how radiation dose or scheduling affects the TCR repertoire. Dynamics of the blood repertoire were not tracked past 4 weeks after treatment. In blood, the top tumor clonotypes increased from baseline to 2 weeks after radiation and then shrank by 4 weeks, which suggests a temporary expansion of tumor-resident clones.

Per the publication, the time point label means: blood 2 weeks post-SBRT. The treatment or condition tag for this specimen amounts to: 15 Gy SBRT to primary tumor, nephrectomy 4 weeks later. To track tumor-enriched clonotypes, serial peripheral blood was sampled from radiation-treated patients at baseline and at 2 weeks and 4 weeks after SBRT. Every patient had renal cell carcinoma of clear cell pathology. Genomic DNA for TCR sequencing was prepared using the QIAamp DNA Blood Mini Kit (Qiagen). Only samples passing all quality control checks were included in the analyses. Note on this clone: The antigen it binds to is not known. No much larger clone exists at a distance of one base, and base qualities are not known.

Following the manufacturer's recommendations, the immunoSEQ kit was used to generate TCR beta libraries from genomic DNA. To prepare libraries, a first multiplex PCR with proprietary primers was run, followed by a second PCR that added unique barcodes, and a bead cleanup was done after each round. Each sample batch included a kit-provided positive control reaction and a negative control reaction. The final libraries underwent checking on an Agilent 4200 TapeStation D1000 ScreenTape, volumetric pooling, and quantification by qPCR. Sequencing was performed on an Illumina NextSeq500 using a MidOutput 150-cycle cartridge, with 156 Read1 cycles, 15 Index1 cycles, and the kit custom primers. The pooled library was loaded at approximately 1 pM with an approximately 18% PhiX control spike-in. The authors' analysis ran thus. The vendor-processed data were analyzed in R, and a clonotype was defined as all T cells that share the same CDR3 nucleotide sequence. In the clone abundance analyses, frequencies were normalized to the 10,000 most abundant clones in each sample. Public T cell clones, which averaged fewer than five per sample, were removed prior to analysis. Tumor-enriched and baseline blood-enriched clonotypes were defined by at least a 32-fold difference in abundance between compartments. Clonotypes expanded or contracted between blood time points were identified with a beta-binomial differential abundance model. The Baroni-Urbani and Buser coefficient was used to measure tumor-blood repertoire similarity, and groups were compared with two-tailed Wilcoxon tests in R. Here the immuneACCESS table is served through TCRdb, limited to in-frame sequences with V and J called. Missing clones are a known gap in these copies; in checked studies unresolved V genes cover under half, and the rest lacks a known reason. The V and J calls and clone size are taken from that table; D and trimming were inferred from the DNA. Within this sample are 120,000 or so clones, with about 81% of them counted one time only. Jointly, the top ten make up under 6.5% of the sample.

The CDR3 sequence holds 16 residues, the cysteine and phenylalanine included. The CDR3 DNA has 48 bases and is translated from base 1. From a lookup of the germline V gene, CDR1 and CDR2 are LGHNA and YNFKEQ. V and J are truncated by 2 bases and 7 bases respectively, leaving an intervening sequence of 17 bases. The sample in question was blood, obtained from a patient whose treatment included radiotherapy and nephrectomy. Rearrangement joined TRBV4-2 to TRBJ1-4; the D gene identity is not certain. This TCR came from a man in his forties or fifties with renal cell carcinoma. The CDR3 in this case is CASSQIDEGKVEKLFF. In nucleotides, the sequence is TGTGCCAGCAGCCAAATAGACGAAGGGAAGGTTGAAAAACTGTTTTTT.